The 29 T cell receptor beta chains in this list originate from one sample, sequenced in a study of cytomegalovirus exposure and HLA in healthy donors (dated by TCRdb to between 2016 and 2019). The method behind the library was the immunoSEQ multiplex PCR assay. The multiplex PCR relied on a mix of 60 forward primers for TCR Vbeta segments and 13 reverse primers for TCR Jbeta segments. This is the immuneACCESS table as TCRdb keeps it, with only in-frame sequences that have V and J called. A part of the clones is gone; compared with another copy, unresolved V genes explain less than half, and the rest is unexplained. In all, the sample holds 100,000 to 140,000 clones, and more than 70% of those were seen once. Around 2.1% of the sample is held by the ten biggest clonotypes. Material: PBMCs. These TCRs come from a man younger than 35 in good health and CMV-seronegative.

This clone occurred a few times. V and J are TRBV5-4 and TRBJ2-5, with 9 bases that match TRBD2. Looked up from germline, CDR1 is SGHNT and CDR2 is YYREEE (reference sequence). CDR3 length equals 16 residues. Trimming removed 1 base from V and 0 bases from J; junction bases left unmatched: 4. CDR3 DNA sequence: TGTGCCAGCAGCTTGATAGGCGGGGGGGACCAAGAGACCCAGTACTTC. Translating it yields CASSLIGGGDQETQYF.

Note on this clone: One end of the junction fails to match germline, which may point to a read error. The chain recombines TRBV7-9 with TRBJ2-3; D not certain. CDR1 SEHNR and CDR2 FQNEAQ come from the germline V gene (reference sequence). The CDR3 sequence is 12 residues long. CDR3 protein: CSSSFSPDTQYF. CDR3 DNA: TGTTCCAGCAGCTTTAGCCCAGATACGCAGTATTTT.

The chain recombines TRBV28 with TRBJ1-2, with TRBD1 identical over 10 bases. The CDR3 spans 13 residues. The ends lost 10 bases at V and 2 bases at J; junction bases unmatched: 4. The germline gives CDR1 MDHEN, CDR2 SYDVKM. The CDR3 spells CATDRGWNYGYTF. DNA of the CDR3: TGTGCCACGGACAGGGGGTGGAACTATGGCTACACCTTC.

The chain recombines TRBV5-1 with TRBJ2-2; maybe TRBD1 (6 bases). Trimming shortened V by 3 bases and J by 2 bases, and 14 bases separated the two germline ends. This CDR3 spans 16 amino acids. In germline, CDR1 is SGHRS, CDR2 YFSETQ. This chain's CDR3 is CASSSTPDSNTGELFF. DNA for the CDR3: TGCGCCAGCAGCTCAACCCCGGACAGCAACACCGGGGAGCTGTTTTTT. Full variable domain (remainder filled in from reference TRBV5-1 and TRBJ2-2): KAGVTQTPRYLIKTRGQQVTLSCSPISGHRSVSWYQQTPGQGLQFLFEYFSETQRNKGNFPGRFSGRQFSNSRSEMNVSTLELGDSALYLCASSSTPDSNTGELFFGEGSRLTVL.

The chain has TRBV6-5 and TRBJ2-2; maybe TRBD1 (6 bases). Germline V lookup: CDR1 MNHEY, CDR2 SVGAGI. V dropped 5 bases and J dropped 7 bases, with 11 bases sitting between them. This CDR3 comprises 13 residues. The CDR3 nucleotides are TGTGCCAGCAGTACTACAGGGTTCGGGGAGCTGTTTTTT. It translates to CASSTTGFGELFF.

The J gene is TRBJ1-1, the V gene TRBV11-2, with D tentatively TRBD1 (6 bases). This CDR3 contains 17 residues. Trimming removed 3 bases at V and 4 bases at J, with 21 bases between. Per germline, CDR1 SGHAT and CDR2 FQNNGV. The CDR3 DNA follows: TGTGCCAGCAGCTTCAGCGGGGGCCGGGGAAGGGGCACTGAAGCTTTCTTT. It codes for CASSFSGGRGRGTEAFF.

This clone was seen just once. The gene calls are TRBV7-8 and TRBJ2-1; TRBD2 matches 9 bases. The trim removed 2 bases at V and 6 bases at J, leaving 14 bases unmatched. Germline V lookup: CDR1 SGHVS, CDR2 FQNEAQ. The CDR3 loop spans 18 amino acids. The CDR3 region is CASSLSPTLSGGGNEQFF. Written as DNA, the CDR3 is TGTGCCAGCAGCTTAAGCCCCACCCTTAGCGGGGGTGGCAATGAGCAGTTCTTC.

The chain links TRBV25-1 to TRBJ1-3, with TRBD1 identical over 7 bases. V lost 6 bases and J lost 7; bases outside the gene matches: 6. The CDR3 runs to 13 residues. Germline values: CDR1 MGHDK, CDR2 SYGVNS. The CDR3 DNA reads TGTGCCAGCAGGTACACAGGGGCGAACACCATATATTTT. Its translation: CASRYTGANTIYF.

V usage is TRBV7-2 and J usage is TRBJ2-7; TRBD1 matches at 9 bases. With V trimmed by 5 bases and J by 9 bases, 17 bases remained unmatched. Germline V gene lookup returns CDR1 SGHTA and CDR2 FQGNSA. There are 16 residues in the CDR3. CDR3 region: CASSPVGGQGSSVQYF. In DNA form, the CDR3 reads TGTGCCAGCAGCCCAGTAGGGGGACAGGGATCTTCGGTGCAGTACTTC.

V is TRBV6-1 and J is TRBJ1-2; D is unresolved. V was clipped by 1 base and J by 7 bases, with 7 bases between them. The CDR3 is 12 residues long. Germline V CDR1 and CDR2: MNHNS, SASEGT. CDR3 DNA: TGTGCCAGCAGTGAAGGCGGCTTTGGCTACACCTTC. This encodes CASSEGGFGYTF.

The chain links TRBV9 to TRBJ2-1; 12 bases are a match to TRBD2. V was clipped by 7 bases and J by 1 base; unmatched bases: 3. Germline V gives CDR1 SGDLS, CDR2 YYNGEE. The CDR3 is 15 amino acids. Here the CDR3 reads CASGTSGGSYNEQFF. The CDR3 region has the DNA TGTGCCAGCGGCACTAGCGGGGGGTCCTACAATGAGCAGTTCTTC.

This chain uses TRBV28 with TRBJ2-1; weak D call: TRBD1 (6 bases). Trimming shortened V by 5 bases and J by 4 bases, and 18 bases separated the two germline ends. Per the germline V gene, CDR1 is MDHEN and CDR2 is SYDVKM. This CDR3 comprises 16 residues. CDR3 region: CASSPTLDRIYNEQFF. For the CDR3, the DNA is TGTGCCAGCAGTCCCACCCTCGACAGGATTTACAATGAGCAGTTCTTC. The whole variable domain, remainder taken from reference TRBV28 and TRBJ2-1, is DVKVTQSSRYLVKRTGEKVFLECVQDMDHENMFWYRQDPGLGLRLIYFSYDVKMKEKGDIPEGYSVSREKKERFSLILESASTNQTSMYLCASSPTLDRIYNEQFFGPGTRLTVL.

The rearrangement joins TRBV19 to TRBJ1-5; D call uncertain. CDR1 and CDR2 from the germline V gene are LNHDA and SQIVND (reference sequence). The CDR3 has 12 residues. The V and J ends lost 3 bases and 10 bases respectively, with 10 bases between them. The CDR3 protein is CASSIRSKPQHF. DNA of the CDR3: TGTGCCAGTAGTATCCGCAGTAAACCCCAGCATTTT.

The chain is built from TRBV4-3 and TRBJ1-1; no reliable D call. The length of the CDR3 is 17 residues. Germline assignment: CDR1 LGHNA and CDR2 YSLEER. Trimming pared 0 bases from V and 0 bases from J, leaving 14 bases between. Here the CDR3 reads CASSQDLVRRLNTEAFF. The CDR3 bases are TGCGCCAGCAGCCAAGATCTAGTTAGAAGGCTGAACACTGAAGCTTTCTTT.

This clone turned up a few times. The J gene is TRBJ2-6, the V gene TRBV9; D unclear. V dropped 0 bases and J dropped 2 bases, with 9 bases sitting between them. The CDR3 contains 16 residues. The germline V gene encodes CDR1 SGDLS and CDR2 YYNGEE. The CDR3 region has the DNA TGTGCCAGCAGCGTAGGGCAGTTCGCTGGGGCCAACGTCCTGACTTTC. Translating gives CASSVGQFAGANVLTF.

The V call is TRBV29-1, the J call TRBJ1-1, with a tentative D call TRBD1 (6 bases). V shed 6 bases and J shed 4 bases, with 15 bases lying between them. CDR1 and CDR2 from the germline V gene are SQVTM and ANQGSEA. CDR3 length: 13 residues. The CDR3 DNA reads as TGCAGCGTGGGGGCAGGGGTTGCCACTGAAGCTTTCTTT. As protein: CSVGAGVATEAFF.

The gene calls are TRBV18 and TRBJ1-1; tentatively, D is TRBD1 (6 bases). The CDR3 is made up of 13 amino acids. Germline CDR1 and CDR2: KGHSH and LQKENI. V lost 1 base and J lost 6, with 9 bases in between. The CDR3 region has the DNA TGTGCCAGCTCACCACTACAGGGTGCTGAAGCTTTCTTT. Translating it yields CASSPLQGAEAFF.

V is TRBV5-1 and J is TRBJ2-5, with 9 bases identical to TRBD2. CDR3 length: 13 residues. In germline, CDR1 is SGHRS, CDR2 YFSETQ. The V segment lost 5 bases and the J segment 3 bases; nucleotides outside the gene matches: 2. The CDR3 bases are TGCGCCAGCAGGTTAGCGGGGGAAGAGACCCAGTACTTC. Encoded protein: CASRLAGEETQYF.

V and J are TRBV6-4 and TRBJ2-1; D is possibly TRBD2 (6 bases). Trimming cost V 3 bases and J 6 bases, with 12 bases left between them. Germline assignment: CDR1 MRHNA and CDR2 SNTAGT. The CDR3 is 14 residues long. CDR3 nucleotides: TGTGCCAGCAGTGAGGGAGGACCTCGCAATGAGCAGTTCTTC. This translates into CASSEGGPRNEQFF.

J is TRBJ1-3 and V is TRBV6-5, with TRBD1 as a possible D gene (5 bases). Germline loops: CDR1 MNHEY, CDR2 SVGAGI. The germline V and J ends were trimmed by 0 bases and 0 bases, with 9 bases remaining between them. The CDR3 consists of 16 residues. CDR3: CASSYSPGDSGNTIYF. DNA of the CDR3: TGTGCCAGCAGTTACTCCCCGGGGGACTCTGGAAACACCATATATTTT.

The rearrangement links TRBV7-2 to TRBJ1-1; weak D call: TRBD1 (6 bases). The CDR3 extends over 15 amino acids. Per the germline V gene, CDR1 is SGHTA and CDR2 is FQGNSA. The V end was cut by 2 bases, the J end by 1 base, with 11 bases between. The chain's CDR3 is CASSLYVRGNTEAFF. For the CDR3, the DNA is TGTGCCAGCAGCTTATATGTCAGGGGGAACACTGAAGCTTTCTTT.

The genes are TRBV19 and TRBJ2-3; tentative D call: TRBD2 (5 bases). Per the germline V gene, CDR1 is LNHDA and CDR2 is SQIVND (reference sequence). The germline V and J ends were trimmed by 7 bases and 2 bases, with 10 bases remaining between them. This CDR3 region has 13 residues. DNA of the CDR3: TGTGCCAGTAAGTGGGAGAACACAGATACGCAGTATTTT. It yields the protein CASKWENTDTQYF. The variable domain in full, with the rest retrieved from reference TRBV19 and TRBJ2-3, is DGGITQSPKYLFRKEGQNVTLSCEQNLNHDAMYWYRQDPGQGLRLIYYSQIVNDFQKGDIAEGYSVSREKKESFPLTVTSAQKNPTAFYLCASKWENTDTQYFGPGTRLTVL.

This chain joins TRBV28 and TRBJ2-7; D not resolved. From germline, CDR1 is MDHEN and CDR2 SYDVKM. The CDR3 runs 13 residues. Trimming removed 3 bases from V and 3 bases from J, with 9 bases in between. This CDR3 reads CASSFWRFYEQYF. The CDR3 nucleotides are TGTGCCAGCAGTTTCTGGCGGTTCTACGAGCAGTACTTC.

Turning to this clone: One junction end does not reproduce the germline sequence, and a read error may be involved. The rearrangement uses TRBV18 and TRBJ1-6, with D perhaps TRBD1 (5 bases). Per the germline V gene, CDR1 is KGHSH and CDR2 is LQKENI. CDR3 length equals 15 residues. The CDR3 sequence is CASSPRKGGDSPLHF. The CDR3 DNA follows: TGTGCCAGCTCCCCACGCAAGGGAGGGGATTCACCCCTCCACTTT.

The rearrangement joins TRBV6-5 to TRBJ2-5; D unresolved. The germline V gene encodes CDR1 MNHEY and CDR2 SVGAGI. V gave up 0 bases and J gave up 6 bases, with 11 bases separating them. The CDR3 has 14 residues. CDR3 protein: CASSYSASEKTQYF. CDR3 coding DNA: TGTGCCAGCAGTTACTCAGCTAGTGAGAAGACCCAGTACTTC.

This chain connects TRBV19 to TRBJ2-2, with TRBD2 matching over 7 bases. Trimming at V came to 3 bases and at J to 1 base, leaving 5 bases not matched to a gene. CDR1 LNHDA and CDR2 SQIVND come from the germline V gene (reference sequence). This CDR3 is 16 amino acids long. In DNA, the CDR3 is TGTGCCAGTAGTATTGGGGAGGGGAGGAACACCGGGGAGCTGTTTTTT. Its translation: CASSIGEGRNTGELFF. Full variable domain (remainder filled in from reference TRBV19 and TRBJ2-2): DGGITQSPKYLFRKEGQNVTLSCEQNLNHDAMYWYRQDPGQGLRLIYYSQIVNDFQKGDIAEGYSVSREKKESFPLTVTSAQKNPTAFYLCASSIGEGRNTGELFFGEGSRLTVL.

The chain carries TRBV6-1 and TRBJ2-2, with D maybe TRBD1 (5 bases). Germline V gives CDR1 MNHNS, CDR2 SASEGT. The V end was cut by 4 bases, the J end by 2 bases, with 14 bases between. The CDR3 contains 16 residues. The CDR3 protein is CASSVDRNPNTGELFF. In DNA, the CDR3 is TGTGCCAGCAGTGTCGACAGAAACCCTAACACCGGGGAGCTGTTTTTT.

V is TRBV27 and J is TRBJ2-1; maybe TRBD2 (6 bases). Germline CDR1 reads MNHEY; CDR2 reads SMNVEV (reference sequence). The CDR3 is made up of 16 amino acids. The V gene lost 7 bases and the J gene lost 2 bases, with 18 bases spanning the gap. The CDR3 spells CASTPHAGNPYNEQFF. The CDR3 bases are TGTGCCAGCACCCCTCACGCGGGGAACCCCTACAATGAGCAGTTCTTC.

The rearrangement links TRBV5-6 to TRBJ2-7; TRBD2 might be the D (5 bases). The CDR3 has 13 residues. The V gene lost 2 bases and the J gene lost 1 base, with 7 bases spanning the gap. Germline V gives CDR1 SGHDT, CDR2 YYEEEE. CDR3 in amino acids: CASSLAVSYEQYF. The CDR3 region has the DNA TGTGCCAGCAGCTTAGCGGTTTCCTACGAGCAGTACTTC.